Below are 19 T cell receptor beta chains sequenced from a single sample in a study of multiple sclerosis patients with progressive multifocal leukoencephalopathy. Regarding time point: before natalizumab initiation. Assay: immunoSEQ multiplex PCR; the TCRdb copy retains only in-frame clones and omits some. This table has 30,000 or so clones, 89% appearing once. Sequencing input: PBMCs. Every receptor here comes from a human donor with multiple sclerosis.

The V call is TRBV28, the J call TRBJ2-6, with TRBD1 matching 9 bases. The ends lost 7 bases at V and 2 bases at J; junction bases unmatched: 12. The CDR3 consists of 18 residues. The germline V gene encodes CDR1 MDHEN and CDR2 SYDVKM. CDR3 coding DNA: TGTGCCAGCACCCATCGTGTACAGGGGGCAGCTGGGGCCAACGTCCTGACTTTC. Translated, it gives CASTHRVQGAAGANVLTF.

J is TRBJ2-2 and V is TRBV7-2; D is ambiguous. The CDR3 contains 15 residues. The germline gives CDR1 SGHTA, CDR2 FQGNSA. With 7 bases removed from V and 5 bases from J, the gap between germline ends came to 17 bases. DNA for the CDR3: TGTGCCAGCACCCCCGCTCCGGGTCGGACCGGGGAGCTGTTTTTT. As protein: CASTPAPGRTGELFF.

The CDR3 reads CASSPSPSYEQYF. In DNA, the CDR3 is TGTGCCAGCAGCCCATCCCCGTCCTACGAGCAGTACTTC. The gene calls are TRBV5-5 and TRBJ2-7; D gene uncertain. From germline, CDR1 is SGHKS and CDR2 YYEKEE (reference sequence). The CDR3 is 13 residues long. V was shortened by 4 bases and J by 1 base, with 9 bases between the two germline ends.

The chain combines TRBV4-1 with TRBJ1-5; D unresolved. The CDR3 length is 15 residues. Per the germline V gene, CDR1 is MGHRA and CDR2 is YSYEKL. Trimming took 1 base from V and 0 from J, leaving 7 bases between them. The CDR3 reads CASSQATDSNQPQHF. CDR3 DNA: TGCGCCAGCAGCCAAGCCACAGATAGCAATCAGCCCCAGCATTTT.

The chain combines TRBV5-6 with TRBJ2-7; 10 nucleotides align to TRBD2. J gave up 2 bases and V 3 bases, and 11 bases lay outside the gene matches. CDR1 and CDR2 from the germline V gene are SGHDT and YYEEEE. The CDR3 contains 17 residues. CDR3 sequence (DNA): TGTGCCAGCAGCTGGCTGTCTAGCGGGAGACTCCCCTACGAGCAGTACTTC. This translates into CASSWLSSGRLPYEQYF. Full variable domain (remainder filled in from reference TRBV5-6 and TRBJ2-7): DAGVTQSPTHLIKTRGQQVTLRCSPKSGHDTVSWYQQALGQGPQFIFQYYEEEERQRGNFPDRFSGHQFPNYSSELNVNALLLGDSALYLCASSWLSSGRLPYEQYFGPGTRLTVT.

CDR3 DNA: TGTGCCAGCAAGGACACTCTTAACTATGGCTACACCTTC. It translates to CASKDTLNYGYTF. The chain links TRBV6-5 to TRBJ1-2, with D tentatively TRBD1 (5 bases). Trimming removed 7 bases at V and 1 base at J, with 10 bases between. This CDR3 region has 13 residues. Germline V CDR1 and CDR2: MNHEY, SVGAGI.

The rearrangement uses TRBV27 and TRBJ2-1; no clear D. In germline, CDR1 is MNHEY, CDR2 SMNVEV (reference sequence). This CDR3 contains 16 residues. V was trimmed by 6 bases and J by 6 bases, leaving 21 bases between them. The CDR3 reads CASRRLPPTAINEQFF. The CDR3 DNA reads TGTGCCAGCAGGAGGTTGCCTCCTACCGCTATCAATGAGCAGTTCTTC.

CDR3 amino acids: CASSLVVAKRQPQHF. The CDR3 bases are TGTGCCAGCAGCTTAGTCGTTGCGAAGCGGCAGCCCCAGCATTTT. The rearrangement uses TRBV7-2 and TRBJ1-5; unclear D gene. Germline V gene sequence: CDR1 SGHTA, CDR2 FQGNSA. The CDR3 runs to 15 residues. V lost 1 base and J 7 bases, leaving 14 bases between the germline ends.

The table lists this clone with a count of one. The rearrangement links TRBV18 to TRBJ2-7; D possibly corresponds to TRBD1 (5 bases). The CDR3 length is 14 residues. V dropped 2 bases and J dropped 6 bases, with 14 bases sitting between them. Germline CDR1 and CDR2: KGHSH and LQKENI. CDR3 sequence reads: CASSPTGSDFEQYF. The CDR3, as DNA: TGTGCCAGCTCACCAACAGGTTCGGATTTCGAGCAGTACTTC.

The V gene is TRBV30, the J gene TRBJ2-7, with no clear D. Trimming removed 0 bases from V and 2 bases from J, with 14 bases in between. This CDR3 is built from 15 residues. Germline V lookup: CDR1 GTSNPN, CDR2 SVGIG (reference sequence). The CDR3, as DNA: TGTGCCTGGAGTGTTCCCCACCTCCCCCCCTACGAGCAGTACTTC. Translated, it gives CAWSVPHLPPYEQYF.

The rearrangement links TRBV18 to TRBJ1-5; 9 bases are a match to TRBD1. J gave up 2 bases and V 6 bases, and 5 bases lay outside the gene matches. Germline CDR1 reads KGHSH; CDR2 reads LQKENI. The CDR3 is 15 amino acids. The CDR3 region is CASSRTGDGNQPQHF. CDR3 in DNA: TGTGCCAGCTCGCGGACAGGGGATGGCAATCAGCCCCAGCATTTT.

The gene calls are TRBV28 and TRBJ1-2; D is undetermined. The germline V and J ends were trimmed by 6 bases and 2 bases, with 13 bases remaining between them. Germline V CDR1 and CDR2: MDHEN, SYDVKM. This CDR3 comprises 14 residues. The CDR3 nucleotides read TGTGCCAGCAGCGTTATCAACTTAAACTATGGCTACACCTTC. Protein sequence: CASSVINLNYGYTF.

V is TRBV7-2 and J is TRBJ1-4; D not certain. This CDR3 has 14 amino acids. The germline gives CDR1 SGHTA, CDR2 FQGNSA. The V and J ends lost 5 bases and 3 bases respectively, with 10 bases between them. The CDR3 DNA sequence: TGTGCCAGCAGCACCAACAGAGCTAATGAAAAACTGTTTTTT. This gives the protein CASSTNRANEKLFF.

The genes are TRBV7-3 and TRBJ1-1, with D possibly matching TRBD1 (6 bases). Germline lookup yields CDR1 SGHTA and CDR2 FQGTGA. This CDR3 is built from 13 residues. Trimming left V 2 bases short and J 6 bases short, with 10 bases between. The chain's CDR3 is CASSLEGVAEAFF. In nucleotides, the CDR3 is TGTGCCAGCAGCTTAGAGGGGGTCGCTGAAGCTTTCTTT.

The V and J genes are TRBV12-5 and TRBJ2-7, with D maybe TRBD2 (6 bases). CDR1 and CDR2 from the germline V gene are LGHNT and FRNRAP. The V and J ends lost 0 bases and 4 bases respectively, with 7 bases between them. The CDR3 has 13 residues. The CDR3 loop is CASGLVAGYEQYF. The CDR3 nucleotides read TGTGCTAGTGGTTTGGTAGCGGGTTACGAGCAGTACTTC.

This clone was seen a few times. The rearrangement joins TRBV19 to TRBJ1-4; perhaps TRBD1 as D (6 bases). V lost 5 bases to trimming and J lost 5 bases, with 21 bases between them. CDR1 and CDR2 from the germline V gene are LNHDA and SQIVND (reference sequence). The CDR3 length is 17 residues. The CDR3 here is CASSRRIQGTRNEKLFF. The DNA for the CDR3 is TGTGCCAGTAGTCGACGAATTCAGGGGACGCGGAATGAAAAACTGTTTTTT.

This clone was observed a handful of times. The J gene is TRBJ1-1, the V gene TRBV14; D unclear. Germline-derived CDR1 and CDR2 are SGHDN and FVKESK. V lost 4 bases and J 4 bases, leaving 7 bases between the germline ends. The CDR3 loop spans 12 amino acids. DNA for the CDR3: TGTGCCAGCAGCCGCTTAGGCACTGAAGCTTTCTTT. Protein product: CASSRLGTEAFF.

This sequence joins TRBV14 and TRBJ2-1, with TRBD2 matching over 7 bases. CDR3 size: 16 residues. Trimming removed 4 bases from V and 2 bases from J; junction bases left unmatched: 8. From germline, CDR1 is SGHDN and CDR2 FVKESK. CDR3 DNA: TGTGCCAGCAGCCTCGAGAGCGGGATACCCTACAATGAGCAGTTCTTC. Protein sequence: CASSLESGIPYNEQFF.

This chain connects TRBV5-8 to TRBJ2-3; D not resolved. Trimming pared 2 bases from V and 0 bases from J, leaving 10 bases between. CDR1 SGHTS and CDR2 YDEGEE come from the germline V gene. The CDR3 is 15 residues long. The CDR3 nucleotides are TGTGCCAGCAGCTTCTCCATCGTAAGCACAGATACGCAGTATTTT. Encoded protein: CASSFSIVSTDTQYF.